This note documents a single T cell receptor (beta chain) sequence. The antigen this receptor binds is unknown. No qualities accompany the bases; no much larger clone lies one base away. The cohort was made up of approximately 700 healthy bone marrow donors. At the time of sampling, all cohort members were nominally healthy, though unrecorded immune exposures were likely present. The donor tested CMV seropositive and was one of the 289 seropositive cohort members. A peripheral blood sample was provided by each donor, and peripheral blood mononuclear cells were used for TCR beta sequencing. Genomic DNA extraction from the blood cell samples was performed with the Qiagen DNeasy Blood Extraction Kit. The data are from a study of cytomegalovirus exposure and HLA in healthy donors listed by TCRdb under 2017. About the study as a whole: In an earlier analysis of some 610 of the donors, less than 350 Gb of sequence data and 100 million or so unique TCR beta sequences from roughly 190 million T cells were reported. Every discovery cohort repertoire had been produced on one sequencing platform. The study profiled the T cell repertoires of 550 to 700 subjects by immunosequencing and related them to cytomegalovirus serostatus. Rather than drawing on any new phenotypic data, the later analysis identified candidate immune exposures from TCR beta sequences and the way those sequences occurred across donors. Typing coverage differed by locus: A, B, C, DRB1 and DQB1 were typed in roughly 629-630 donors, DQA1 in 522, DPA1 in approximately 610, and DPB1 in about 450. Among roughly 400 genotyped donors of the cohort, an average of around 250,000 unique TCR beta nucleotide sequences was sequenced per donor, of which about 19% were non-productive. Alongside the repertoire data, information on donor age, sex, ethnicity and CMV serostatus was compiled. An early release that covered approximately 600 HLA-typed donors contained approximately 300 gigabases of sequencing data and some 87 million unique TCR sequences. The aim of the study was to test whether cataloging public T cell receptors could identify signatures of past pathogen exposure. To predict cytomegalovirus infection status, the study combined high-throughput TCR immunosequencing, statistical association of individual TCRs with disease status, and machine learning. In an earlier analysis of 500 to 650 of the donors, high-throughput TCR beta sequencing was used to judge whether each TCR beta V gene segment behaved as functional or pseudogenic. The genetic ancestry cluster associated with self-reported Caucasian donors included 81% of the approximately 400 genotyped donors. Roughly five DR-DQ haplotypes were handled as single units for association and clustering because linkage in the cohort was strong. A separate validation cohort of roughly 120 different subjects was used in addition to the approximately 670-subject first cohort. A later analysis re-analyzed previously published TCR beta repertoires from approximately 700 donors and added high-resolution HLA genotyping to study TCR occurrence patterns. Genome-wide SNP genotypes for about three fifths of the roughly 670 donors were used in a later genetic analysis, which treated that subset as a discovery cohort. Class I and class II HLA loci were covered by the typing at four-digit resolution. The full study reports these points: According to the authors, the approach could potentially be generalized to other disease states and immunological phenotypes. In a later analysis, some 18,000 TCR beta sequences were associated with specific HLA alleles at a false discovery rate of 0.05. Broadly in line with IMGT annotations, most TCR beta V segments showed up in productive rearrangements about 87% or about 30% of the time in an earlier analysis of several hundred of the donors. Across donors, most TCR sequences were observed very rarely, whereas some public TCRs were present in many individuals. According to a later analysis, TCR association rates differed among HLA loci, with DRB1 alleles showing the most associated TCRs and HLA-C alleles showing the fewest. Several of the top co-occurrence clusters appeared to be linked to parvovirus B19, influenza, CMV and Epstein-Barr virus, according to a later analysis. The classifier was reported to diagnose cytomegalovirus status with high specificity and sensitivity in both the original cohort and the validation cohort. Seventeen rarely observed V segments, including chromosome 9 orphons, were excluded from the earlier analysis of some 590 of the donors because counts were too low. Some IMGT-functional V segments, including TRBV6-2 and TRBV6-3, could not be told apart with the 87-base-pair reads, so those segments were excluded. In a later genetic analysis, fewer N-insertions in productive TCRs were reported among donors in an Asian-associated ancestry cluster than the roughly 640-donor mean. CMV serostatus was the only immune exposure information available for the cohort. A group of highly shared sequence variants was considered likely to be a technical artifact of the sequencing pipeline. A further reported finding was that TCR beta sequences accurately predicted the HLA-A and HLA-B alleles for most subjects in the first cohort. HLA typing was unavailable for some donors at each locus, so association tests used only the typed subset. In vitro tests confirmed that a few of the cytomegalovirus-associated TCR beta chains recognize cytomegalovirus antigens. In a later analysis, most CMV-associated TCR beta chains were found to appear HLA-restricted, with HLA associations seemingly driven largely by CMV exposure. This cohort had only TCR beta chains sequenced, and the lack of alpha or paired-chain data limited which features could be detected. The study listed 164 TCR beta chains as associated with cytomegalovirus. A later genetic analysis associated a missense DCLRE1C variant with V-gene and J-gene trimming of TCR beta chains, and an independent cohort replicated the association. Correlated functional status among segregating V segments might reflect linkage disequilibrium, but an unknown experimental factor could not be ruled out. The presence/absence analyses assumed that sequencing depth was roughly uniform across donors, and that assumption may not be true. Compared with equally common non-associated chains, HLA-associated TCR beta chains in a later analysis were more clonally expanded and had lower generation probabilities. When HLA alleles, especially DR and DQ, strongly co-occurred, TCR associations were difficult to assign to individual alleles.

Libraries were prepared through the immunoSEQ multiplex PCR assay. A mixture of 60 forward primers for TCR Vbeta segments and 13 reverse primers for TCR Jbeta segments was used in the multiplex PCR. A multiplex PCR assay on genomic DNA amplified the CDR3 region of rearranged TCR beta genes. Amplified TCR beta libraries were sequenced as 87-base-pair reads on the Illumina HiSeq System. The original methods were these. Across the 700 or so repertoires, a later analysis counted 80 million or so unique TCR beta chains, approximately 10 million of which were shared by at least two donors. To remove PCR and sequencing errors, raw reads were error-corrected and collapsed into unique sequences using a nearest-neighbor algorithm that merged closely related sequences. V, D and J gene segments were assigned by aligning CDR3 sequences to IMGT reference sequences. Each retained sequence needed at least a six-nucleotide match to both a V gene segment and a J gene segment. A rearrangement counted as productive if the CDR3 had no stop codons and remained in frame with V and J, and every other rearrangement counted as non-productive. CDR3 was defined according to IMGT convention as the region running from the second conserved V-encoded cysteine to the conserved J-encoded phenylalanine. Sequences without an unambiguous match to a single V gene segment were excluded from the earlier analysis of about 600 of the donors. An earlier analysis of over 450 of the donors classified V segments as functional when productive rearrangements were above 56.7% and as segregating when the standard deviation between donors was above 5%. To diagnose cytomegalovirus status from the catalog of TCR beta chain sequences, a statistical classification framework was built. In a later analysis, V and J genes were assigned by comparing TCR nucleotide sequences against IMGT/GENE-DB human TR gene sequences. In a later analysis, CDR3 sequences and most-parsimonious VDJ recombination scenarios were assigned using the TCRdist pipeline. In a later analysis, every TCR beta chain was defined by the combination of its CDR3 amino acid sequence and its V-gene family, and reads without a unique V-gene family were dropped. To address suspected cross-contamination and a sequencing artifact, a later analysis removed 550 to 750 highly shared, low-generation-probability nucleotide sequences. In a later analysis, a clonal expansion index was calculated for each public chain from normalized within-repertoire ranks of inferred template counts. Generation probabilities in a later analysis came from a VDJ recombination model fitted to out-of-frame rearrangements, and those results were checked against IGoR. A later analysis scored TCR-TCR, TCR-HLA and TCR-CMV co-occurrence with hypergeometric tests, applying a repertoire-size bias correction to TCR pairs. To estimate false discovery rates, a later analysis permuted the HLA or CMV assignments 20 times. In a later analysis, co-occurring TCRs were grouped using DBSCAN, and TCRdist sequence similarity was added for clustering within HLA-allele-positive subsets. For co-occurrence clustering, repertoires with fewer than 30,000 or more than 120,000 public chains were excluded, along with a handful of repertoires with anomalous nucleotide sharing. This immuneACCESS table, as held by TCRdb, lists in-frame sequences with V and J called but not all clones. Of the missing ones, under half trace to an unresolved V gene in checked studies; the others have no known cause. V and J calls and clone size come straight from that table; D and trimming were deduced from the DNA. This sample lists 60,000 to 100,000 clones; around 81% were detected once. The ten most abundant clones make up less than 6% of the sample.

Between the V and J ends, shortened by 0 bases and 3 bases respectively, the junction contains 16 bases. From a lookup of the germline V gene, CDR1 and CDR2 are SGDLS and YYNGEE. The cysteine opens and the phenylalanine closes a CDR3 of 16 amino acids. The kept DNA is CDR3 alone, 48 bases in frame from the first base. The sequencing input was PBMCs. This receptor was identified in a male donor in good health and CMV-seropositive. The chain couples TRBV9 to TRBJ2-7; confidence is insufficient to name the D gene. CDR3 loop: CASSVGSSNFLYEQYF. The bases are TGTGCCAGCAGCGTAGGGAGCAGCAACTTCCTCTACGAGCAGTACTTC.